Shown below are 12 T cell receptor beta chains from a single sample sequenced in a study of tumor-infiltrating lymphocytes in primary liver carcinoma. A primer matching the constant region was used to make TCR beta cDNA from approximately 0.55 ug of total RNA. Three rounds of nested multiplex PCR with slightly modified ARM-PCR produced TCR beta libraries. TRBV1-TRBV30 forward and Cbeta reverse primers drove the first two approximately 10-cycle rounds. Each CDR3 protein is one row after TCRdb ran MiXCR on the multiplex PCR reads. The sample yields around 79,000 distinct CDR3 sequences, about 75% seen once. Without any cell sorting, roughly 17-31 mg of bulk tissue yielded co-extracted RNA and DNA. Sequenced: tumor-adjacent normal liver tissue. These receptors originate from a man aged 35-49 years with primary liver carcinoma and hepatitis B virus infection.

As regards this clonotype: Because it lacks the conserved phenylalanine or tryptophan at the end, this CDR3 is likely a read error. Because the CDR3's place on the DNA is in doubt, the DNA is left out and the CDR3 is given as listed by TCRdb. The gene calls are TRBV11-2 and TRBJ2-7; the D segment call TRBD1 is taken from the table without a DNA check. The germline V gene has CDR1 SGHAT and CDR2 FQNNGV. The CDR3 contains 15 residues when both ends are counted. The CDR3 protein is CASSLRWTGENEQHL.

Of note for this clonotype: At one boundary the junction diverges from the germline segment, which might be a read error. The chain links TRBV5-6 to TRBJ1-2; TRBD1 matches 7 bases. Germline V CDR1 and CDR2: SGHDT, YYEEEE. The CDR3 sequence is 13 residues long. Here the CDR3 DNA reads TGTGCCAGCAGCTTGGTCAGGACAGGAGGCTACACTTTC. Translating gives CASSLVRTGGYTF.

With regard to this clonotype: No conserved phenylalanine or tryptophan is present at the end of the CDR3, so a read error is the likely explanation. The rearrangement uses TRBV6-1 and TRBJ2-3; D might be TRBD2 (5 bases). Looked up from germline, CDR1 is MNHNS and CDR2 is SASEGT. This CDR3 contains 13 residues. V lost 4 bases and J lost 1, with 6 bases in between. In DNA form, the CDR3 reads TGTGCCAGCAGTGTCGGGGGCACAGATACGCAGTATCTC. It encodes CASSVGGTDTQYL.

This clonotype came up many times. The chain joins TRBV5-6 to TRBJ2-3, with D unclear. The V and J ends lost 1 base and 0 bases respectively, with 15 bases between them. The length of the CDR3 is 17 residues. The germline CDR1 and CDR2 sequences are SGHDT and YYEEEE. The CDR3: CASSLKSWRSSTDTQYF. CDR3 in DNA: TGTGCCAGCAGCTTGAAGTCCTGGCGGAGCAGCACAGATACGCAGTATTTT.

This sequence joins TRBV29-1 and TRBJ2-1, with 14 bases matching TRBD2. Germline trimming cut 4 bases from V and 16 bases from J; bases unmatched to any gene: 15. Germline V gene data show CDR1 as SQVTM and CDR2 as ANQGSEA. The CDR3 has 15 residues. The DNA of the CDR3 is TGCAGCGTTGGACTAGCGGGAGGGTTATACAATGAGTACTTCTTC. Amino acid sequence: CSVGLAGGLYNEYFF.

About this clonotype: Germline is not matched at one junction end, which may reflect a read error. The chain uses TRBV29-1 and TRBJ2-1; the match to TRBD2 covers 7 bases. Germline V gene lookup returns CDR1 SQVTM and CDR2 ANQGSEA. This CDR3 is built from 17 residues. The CDR3 DNA reads as TGCAGCGTTGAAGGGGGGTCCGGGGGGAGCTCCTACATTGAGCAATTCTTC. It yields the protein CSVEGGSGGSSYIEQFF.

Concerning this clonotype: At one of its ends the junction is not consistent with the germline gene, which may arise from a read error. The gene calls are TRBV11-2 and TRBJ1-2; maybe TRBD1 (6 bases). This CDR3 spans 15 amino acids. Per germline, CDR1 SGHAT and CDR2 FQNNGV. For the CDR3, the DNA is TGTACCAGCAGCTATACAGGGAGCTCCTCCCCTCGCTACACCTTC. Amino acid sequence: CTSSYTGSSSPRYTF. The variable domain in full, with the rest retrieved from reference TRBV11-2 and TRBJ1-2, is EAGVAQSPRYKIIEKRQSVAFWCNPISGHATLYWYQQILGQGPKLLIQFQNNGVVDDSQLPKDRFSAERLKGVDSTLKIQPAKLEDSAVYLCTSSYTGSSSPRYTFGSGTRLTVV.

On this clonotype: The germline gene is not matched at one end of the junction; a read error may be the cause. V is TRBV30 and J is TRBJ2-4; TRBD1 is a possible D gene (7 bases). The CDR3 has 14 amino acids. Germline-derived CDR1 and CDR2 are GTSNPN and SVGIG (reference sequence). The DNA for the CDR3 is TGTGCCTGGAGCGGAGGGACAGAGTTTGACATTCAGTGCTTC. Its protein is CAWSGGTEFDIQCF.

This clonotype showed up many times. The V call is TRBV6-1, the J call TRBJ2-1; TRBD1 agrees at 10 bases. The CDR3 has 14 residues. The V and J ends lost 6 bases and 7 bases, in that order; junction bases with no gene match: 6. Germline V gives CDR1 MNHNS, CDR2 SASEGT. CDR3 coding DNA: TGTGCCAGCAGGGGGGACAGGGGACGTAATGAGCAGTTCTTC. It yields the protein CASRGDRGRNEQFF.

The count of this clonotype is one. A much larger clonotype is one base distant, so this may be a read error. The CDR3 reads CASRRRGGGNEQYF. The CDR3 DNA reads TGTGCCAGCAGGCGGAGAGGGGGAGGTAACGAGCAGTACTTC. The chain is built from TRBV28 and TRBJ2-7, with D perhaps being TRBD1 or TRBD2 (6 bases each). The CDR3 extends over 14 amino acids. Trimming left V 6 bases short and J 5 bases short, with 17 bases between. The germline gives CDR1 MDHEN, CDR2 SYDVKM.

Turning to this clonotype: One base away lies a much larger clone, so this may be a sequencing read error. The chain employs TRBV12-3 or TRBV12-4 and TRBJ1-2; 7 nucleotides line up with TRBD1. Trimming took 4 bases from V and 4 from J; bases not matched to a gene: 9. The CDR3 spans 15 residues. CDR3 sequence (DNA): TGTGCCAGCAGTTGGGGCAGGGGGGCGTTCTATGGCTACACCTTC. This codes for CASSWGRGAFYGYTF.

To note about this clonotype: Germline is not matched at one junction end, which may reflect a read error. The chain combines TRBV6-6 with TRBJ1-4, with 9 bases aligning to TRBD1. The CDR3 is 13 amino acids. In germline, CDR1 is MNHNY, CDR2 SVGAGI (reference sequence). This chain's CDR3 is CATRQGVNEKLFF. As DNA, the CDR3 is TGTGCCACCAGACAGGGGGTGAATGAAAAACTATTTTTT.